The 15 T cell receptor beta chains below all came from one sample that was sequenced in a study of cytomegalovirus exposure and HLA in healthy donors. PCR primers comprised 60 Vbeta and 13 Jbeta primers. Generated by immunoSEQ multiplex PCR, the TCRdb table keeps only in-frame clones and is missing some. The sample yields about 190,000 clones, 70% to 90% seen once. The specimen was PBMCs. The receptors here all came from a young woman in good health and CMV-seronegative.

The chain uses TRBV28 and TRBJ2-7, with 11 bases lining up with TRBD1. The CDR3 covers 16 residues. V shed 5 bases, J shed 3 bases, and the junction held 9 bases outside the gene matches. CDR1 is MDHEN and CDR2 is SYDVKM in the germline V gene. DNA of the CDR3: TGTGCCAGCAGTCCCCCCATGGACAGGGGGCTCTACGAGCAGTACTTC. It codes for CASSPPMDRGLYEQYF.

V and J are TRBV28 and TRBJ2-1, with a tentative D call TRBD2 (6 bases). CDR3 size: 17 residues. V shed 4 bases and J shed 0 bases, with 16 bases lying between them. Germline values: CDR1 MDHEN, CDR2 SYDVKM. The CDR3, as DNA: TGTGCCAGCAGTTCCGCCCGGGAGAGACCCTCCTACAATGAGCAGTTCTTC. The encoded protein is CASSSARERPSYNEQFF.

This chain uses TRBV27 with TRBJ2-6; D possibly corresponds to TRBD2 (5 bases). The CDR3 extends over 19 amino acids. Germline V gene lookup returns CDR1 MNHEY and CDR2 SMNVEV (reference sequence). The germline V and J ends were trimmed by 5 bases and 1 base, with 21 bases remaining between them. CDR3: CASSPIRPGRDSGANVLTF. As DNA, the CDR3 is TGTGCCAGCAGTCCCATCAGGCCGGGCCGGGATTCTGGGGCCAACGTCCTGACTTTC.

The CDR3 loop reads CASSEAPTGSRYTF. CDR3 nucleotide sequence: TGTGCCAGCAGTGAAGCCCCGACAGGGTCTCGCTACACCTTC. This rearrangement joins TRBV2 to TRBJ1-2; TRBD1 matches at 7 bases. J was trimmed by 9 bases and V by 0 bases; bases with no gene match: 7. The CDR3 is 14 residues long. Germline V CDR1 and CDR2: SNHLY, FYNNEI.

This clone was detected only once. The rearrangement joins TRBV29-1 to TRBJ2-7, with 9 bases aligning to TRBD1. Germline lookup yields CDR1 SQVTM and CDR2 ANQGSEA. J was trimmed by 2 bases and V by 0 bases; bases with no gene match: 8. CDR3 size: 16 residues. Written as DNA, the CDR3 is TGCAGCGTTGAAGATCCTAGGGACAGGGAACCCTACGAGCAGTACTTC. Residues: CSVEDPRDREPYEQYF.

The chain combines TRBV10-2 with TRBJ2-7, with TRBD2 identical over 10 bases. The V gene's germline CDR1 is WSHSY and CDR2 SAAADI. V lost 2 bases and J lost 2; bases outside the gene matches: 6. The CDR3 is made up of 16 amino acids. CDR3: CASSEIIAGGPYEQYF. The CDR3 nucleotides read TGCGCCAGCAGTGAGATAATAGCGGGGGGACCCTACGAGCAGTACTTC.

The chain combines TRBV28 with TRBJ1-3; 7 nucleotides match TRBD1. This CDR3 spans 15 amino acids. The junction had 9 bases not matched to a gene; V was cut back by 6 bases and J by 4 bases. CDR1 and CDR2 (germline): MDHEN, SYDVKM. CDR3 in DNA: TGTGCCAGCAGCCCCGCGGACAGGCCCGGAAACACCATATATTTT. Translation: CASSPADRPGNTIYF.

The chain couples TRBV7-6 to TRBJ2-5; no firm D call. The CDR3 is 12 amino acids. Trimming left V 5 bases short and J 5 bases short, with 9 bases between. Germline CDR1 SGHVS, CDR2 FNYEAQ. The CDR3 spells CASSVTGETQYF. The CDR3 region has the DNA TGTGCCAGCAGCGTGACCGGGGAGACCCAGTACTTC.

The chain employs TRBV5-1 and TRBJ2-7; D gene uncertain. The length of the CDR3 is 13 residues. Trimming shortened V by 0 bases and J by 3 bases, and 7 bases separated the two germline ends. CDR1 and CDR2 from the germline V gene are SGHRS and YFSETQ. CDR3 residues: CASSLDLLYEQYF. DNA of the CDR3: TGCGCCAGCAGCTTGGATCTCCTCTACGAGCAGTACTTC.

V and J are TRBV6-1 and TRBJ2-7; D might be TRBD2 (6 bases). Germline CDR1 reads MNHNS; CDR2 reads SASEGT. Trimming stripped 11 bases from V and 7 bases from J, with 21 bases between. The CDR3 runs 13 residues. CDR3 nucleotide sequence: TGTGCCTGCCGGGGAGGTGGGACTGGAGAGCAGTACTTC. It specifies CACRGGGTGEQYF.

This rearrangement joins TRBV7-8 to TRBJ1-2, with 7 bases aligning to TRBD1. The CDR3 sequence is 14 residues long. J lost 2 bases, V lost 5 bases, and 5 bases had no gene match. The germline V gene has CDR1 SGHVS and CDR2 FQNEAQ. The CDR3 nucleotides are TGTGCCAGCAGCGAACAGGGGCTGAACTATGGCTACACCTTC. Its protein is CASSEQGLNYGYTF.

The chain employs TRBV4-1 and TRBJ2-1; possibly TRBD2 for D (6 bases). This CDR3 has 14 amino acids. Trimming removed 1 base from V and 12 bases from J, with 16 bases in between. Germline V gene sequence: CDR1 MGHRA, CDR2 YSYEKL. The CDR3 nucleotides are TGCGCCAGCAGCCAAGGCGCGGGGTTTCGGGTGCAGTTCTTC. Its translation: CASSQGAGFRVQFF.

V gene TRBV6-5 combines with J gene TRBJ2-3, with D hard to call. This CDR3 spans 12 amino acids. CDR1 is MNHEY, CDR2 SVGAGI, per germline. Trimming stripped 4 bases from V and 3 bases from J, with 5 bases between. CDR3 protein: CASSSMTDTQYF. Here the CDR3 DNA reads TGTGCCAGCAGTTCAATGACAGATACGCAGTATTTT.

In this sample, this clone turned up a few times. V gene TRBV7-6 combines with J gene TRBJ2-2; no firm D call. Germline V gene lookup returns CDR1 SGHVS and CDR2 FNYEAQ. Trimming stripped 1 base from V and 7 bases from J, with 10 bases between. This CDR3 is built from 14 residues. The CDR3 region has the DNA TGTGCCAGCAGCTTAGTTATCGGAGACGGGGAGCTGTTTTTT. Encoded protein: CASSLVIGDGELFF. Full variable domain (rest looked up from reference TRBV7-6 and TRBJ2-2): GAGVSQSPRYKVTKRGQDVALRCDPISGHVSLYWYRQALGQGPEFLTYFNYEAQQDKSGLPNDRFSAERPEGSISTLTIQRTEQRDSAMYRCASSLVIGDGELFFGEGSRLTVL.

This chain uses TRBV19 with TRBJ1-5; 8 bases are a match to TRBD1. CDR3 size: 14 residues. Germline loops: CDR1 LNHDA, CDR2 SQIVND (reference sequence). V lost 7 bases to trimming and J lost 3 bases; unmatched junction nucleotides: 5. The chain's CDR3 is CASNDRGYNQPQHF. In nucleotides, the CDR3 is TGTGCCAGTAACGACAGGGGCTACAATCAGCCCCAGCATTTT.